Included here is one T cell receptor beta chain sequence, with context. The CDR3 loop spans 12 amino acids. With V trimmed by 3 bases and J by 9 bases, 5 bases remained unmatched. Germline CDR1 and CDR2: DFQATT and SNEGSKA (reference sequence). Molecular barcoding with unique molecular identifiers was used for the TCRbeta library. TCRdb fed the PCR reads into MiXCR, producing one record per CDR3 protein. This sample carries a few hundred thousand distinct CDR3 sequences, 25% to 30% of them seen once, and the ten largest clones take about 35%. This sample is part of a study of T-cell reconstitution after alpha-beta-depleted transplantation in children.

The chain combines TRBV20-1 with TRBJ2-1; TRBD2 agrees at 7 bases. This specimen was PBMCs, taken before TCRalphabeta/CD19-depleted stem cell transplant. The sequence was obtained from a boy less than two years old with Wiskott-Aldrich syndrome, due to receive a stem cell transplant. The CDR3 sequence is CSARLGGGEQFF. Written as DNA, the CDR3 is TGCAGTGCTAGGCTTGGGGGGGGTGAGCAGTTCTTC.